A selection of T cell receptor beta chains follows, all from one sample in a study of T cell repertoires in cytomegalovirus infection. TCRdb ran MiXCR on the reads and lists one entry per CDR3 protein. The sample consists of tens of thousands of distinct CDR3 sequences, 3% to 4% of them appearing once. Sequencing was done on a sample of PBMCs. These receptors originate from a human donor in good health (CMV status not recorded). Some clones in this sample may be carry-over from other donors' samples. CDR3s include the opening cysteine and the closing phenylalanine or tryptophan. A D gene is named only where the DNA matches it firmly. Clone size is not always given. Where it is, it says once, few, many or a class for expanded clones.

TGTGCCAGCGTTTTTGACAGGGCGGACACTGAAGCTTTCTTT CASVFDRADTEAFF TRBD1 many TRBJ1-1 TRBV2
TGTGCCAGCAGTGACACGGGACAGACACAGGAAAAACTGTTTTTT CASSDTGQTQEKLFF TRBD1 many TRBJ1-4 TRBV6-6
TGTGCCAGCAGCTTAACCCCCCGGACTAGCGCAGATACGCAGTATTTT CASSLTPRTSADTQYF TRBD2 . TRBJ2-3 TRBV7-3
TGTGCCAGCAGTTACAAACCCCCGGGGGGCTCCTATAATTCACCCCTCCACTTT CASSYKPPGGSYNSPLHF . many TRBJ1-6 TRBV27
TGTGCCAGCAGCTTAGACTCAGCGGGGGGTTGGGAGACCCAGTACTTC CASSLDSAGGWETQYF TRBD2 . TRBJ2-5 TRBV7-3
TGTGCCACCGGGACTACCTCCTACGAGCAGTACTTC CATGTTSYEQYF TRBD2 many TRBJ2-7 TRBV28
TGTGCCAGCAGCCCAGACAGCTATGGCTACACCTTC CASSPDSYGYTF . . TRBJ1-2 TRBV7-6
TGTGCCAGCAGTTCCCCCAGTACGGCAGGGGTCTGGGAGCAGTTCTTC CASSSPSTAGVWEQFF . many TRBJ2-1 TRBV28
TGTGCCAGCAGCTTAGGGGGACTAGCGGGATATACCGGGGAGCTGTTTTTT CASSLGGLAGYTGELFF TRBD2 many TRBJ2-2 TRBV7-2
TGTGCCAGCAGTCCCCTCGTGGGTCGGAGCGGGTATCGGCCCCAGCATTTT CASSPLVGRSGYRPQHF . few TRBJ1-5 TRBV27
TGTGCCAGCAGCTTAGACGGGAATGGCTACACCTTC CASSLDGNGYTF . many TRBJ1-2 TRBV7-2
TGTGCCAGCAGTTTAGGGACAGAACAGCCCCAGCATTTT CASSLGTEQPQHF . many TRBJ1-5 TRBV12-3/TRBV12-4
TGTGCCAGCCTTACTAGCGACTTCTCCTACGAGCAGTACTTC CASLTSDFSYEQYF TRBD2 many TRBJ2-7 TRBV2
TGTGCCAGCAGCTTAAAAGCTCCACAGGGCACCATATATTTT CASSLKAPQGTIYF . . TRBJ1-3 TRBV7-2
TGTGCCAGCAGCTTTTCGACTAGCGGGATAGTCTCCTACGAGCAGTACTTC CASSFSTSGIVSYEQYF TRBD2 many TRBJ2-7 TRBV7-2
TGTGCCAGCAGCTTAGCCTTCGATACTAGCGGGAGGAACGAGCAGTACTTC CASSLAFDTSGRNEQYF TRBD2 many TRBJ2-7 TRBV7-2
TGCAGTGCAATCACAGGGGGCAACGGCAATCAGCCCCAGCATTTT CSAITGGNGNQPQHF TRBD1 many TRBJ1-5 TRBV20-1
TGCAGTGCTAGACTGGACAGGGGGAAAGGCTACACCTTC CSARLDRGKGYTF TRBD1 many TRBJ1-2 TRBV20-1
TGTGCCAGCAGTTTATTGGGCCTCGCGAACACCGGGGAGCTGTTTTTT CASSLLGLANTGELFF . many TRBJ2-2 TRBV27
TGTGCCAGCAGCCAAGCGCAGGCTTCTAATTCACCCCTCCACTTT CASSQAQASNSPLHF . . TRBJ1-6 TRBV14
TGCAGCGTTGGGAACAGACGCAATCAGCCCCAGCATTTT CSVGNRRNQPQHF . many TRBJ1-5 TRBV29-1
TGTGCCAGCAGCCAAGTCTCAAATCAGCCCCAGCATTTT CASSQVSNQPQHF . many TRBJ1-5 TRBV14
TGTGCCAGCAGCTTCACTAGCGGGAAGCAAGAGACCCAGTACTTC CASSFTSGKQETQYF TRBD2 many TRBJ2-5 TRBV7-2
TGTGCCAGCAGCTCAGGATGGACAGGGGGCTTCGGCGAGCAGTACTTC CASSSGWTGGFGEQYF TRBD1 many TRBJ2-7 TRBV7-2
TGTGCCAGCAGCTACTCCTCCCAGACCCAGTACTTC CASSYSSQTQYF . many TRBJ2-5 TRBV7-2
TGTGCCAGCAGCTCATTGGGGTCCTCACCCCTCCACTTT CASSSLGSSPLHF . many TRBJ1-6 TRBV28
TGCGCCTCGACCGGGCCAAAACTTGGCGAGCAGTACTTC CASTGPKLGEQYF . many TRBJ2-7 TRBV10-2
TGTGCCAGCAGTTTATCCCTATGGGGGGGCGATGGCTACACCTTC CASSLSLWGGDGYTF . many TRBJ1-2 TRBV27
TGTGCCAGCAGCCCAAACGGGAATCTGAAGTTCTTC CASSPNGNLKFF . many TRBJ2-1 TRBV7-2
TGTGCCAGCAGCTCTCTAGCGGGAGAACAGTTCTTC CASSSLAGEQFF TRBD2 many TRBJ2-1 TRBV11-2
TGTGCCAGCAGCATACTAGCGGGAGTGATTGATGAGCAGTTCTTC CASSILAGVIDEQFF TRBD2 many TRBJ2-1 TRBV7-9
TGTGCCAGCAGTTGGACAGTCTACGAGCAGTACTTC CASSWTVYEQYF . many TRBJ2-7 TRBV12-3/TRBV12-4
TGTGCCAGCAGCACCTGGGGGGACACCTACGAGCAGTACTTC CASSTWGDTYEQYF . many TRBJ2-7 TRBV6-6
TGTGCCAGCAAGGGCAAGAACACTGAAGCTTTCTTT CASKGKNTEAFF . many TRBJ1-1 TRBV19
TGTGCCAGCAGAACAGGGGGAGGCTATAATTCACCCCTCCACTTT CASRTGGGYNSPLHF TRBD1 many TRBJ1-6 TRBV28
TGTGCCAGCAGCTTAGAACTAGCGGGCACCTACGAGCAGTACTTC CASSLELAGTYEQYF TRBD2 many TRBJ2-7 TRBV7-2
TGTGCCAGCAGCTCGGGACCGCGAAATCTGAACACCGGGGAGCTGTTTTTT CASSSGPRNLNTGELFF . many TRBJ2-2 TRBV7-8
TGTGCCAGCAGCTTTAAGACAGGTAACACTGAAGCTTTCTTT CASSFKTGNTEAFF . many TRBJ1-1 TRBV7-2
TGTGCCAGCAGCGAGGGGCCGGGCACAGATACGCAGTATTTT CASSEGPGTDTQYF . many TRBJ2-3 TRBV7-2
TGTGCCAGCAGCTCAGCGGGACAGGACTACGCGTTTTTCTATGGCTACACCTTC CASSSAGQDYAFFYGYTF TRBD1 many TRBJ1-2 TRBV7-2
TGTGCCAGCAGGAGGACTAGCGGGGGGTCCACCGGGGAGCTGTTTTTT CASRRTSGGSTGELFF TRBD2 many TRBJ2-2 TRBV6-5
TGTGCCAGCAGCCTCACAGATGAGCAGTTCTTC CASSLTDEQFF . many TRBJ2-1 TRBV7-2
TGTGCCAGCAGTGAATGGGGACAGCAAGAAGCTTTCTTT CASSEWGQQEAFF TRBD1 many TRBJ1-1 TRBV25-1
TGTGCCAGCAGCTCGGGACGGACTAACTATGGCTACACCTTC CASSSGRTNYGYTF . many TRBJ1-2 TRBV7-2
TGTGCCAGCAGTTACGACTATAGCAATCAGCCCCAGCATTTT CASSYDYSNQPQHF . many TRBJ1-5 TRBV6-2/TRBV6-3
TGTGCCAGCAGTTTAACGCGCGTTGGTGGAAACACCATATATTTT CASSLTRVGGNTIYF . many TRBJ1-3 TRBV28
TGTGCCAGCAGTCGGGCCCGACAGCCCCAGCATTTT CASSRARQPQHF . many TRBJ1-5 TRBV12-3/TRBV12-4